A selection of T cell receptor beta chains follows, all from one sample in a study of blood T cell repertoires in COVID-19. Here immunoSEQ multiplex PCR was the method, and the copy in TCRdb shows in-frame clones only, minus some. The sample has about 240,000 clones, around nine tenths seen once. The specimen was PBMCs or T cells enriched from blood (not recorded which). The source of these receptors is a woman aged 25 to 39 who had recovered from COVID-19. The CDR3 runs from the conserved cysteine through the conserved F or W. A D gene is named only where the DNA matches it firmly. Clone size is shown for a subset of rows, as once, few, many or a class of expanded clone.

TRBJ1-2,TRBV18,-,-,TGTGCCAGCTCACCGCGGACAGAGAGTAACTATGGCTACACCTTC,CASSPRTESNYGYTF
TRBJ2-2,TRBV10-3,once,-,TGTGCCATCAGTGAAAGGACAACGAACACCGGGGAGCTGTTTTTT,CAISERTTNTGELFF
TRBJ1-2,TRBV28,-,TRBD1,TGTGCCAGCGCGACGACAGGGGCATTCTCGGGCTACACCTTC,CASATTGAFSGYTF
TRBJ2-1,TRBV4-3,-,TRBD2,TGCGCCAGCAGCCAAGAGGGTCGGACGGCGGGAGTTTCGTACAATGAGCAGTTCTTC,CASSQEGRTAGVSYNEQFF
TRBJ2-3,TRBV4-1,-,TRBD2,TGCGCCAGCAGCCTCCAAGCGGGAGGTCCAGATACGCAGTATTTT,CASSLQAGGPDTQYF
TRBJ2-2,TRBV5-6,-,-,TGTGCCAGCAGCTTGACAGGGAACACCGGGGAGCTGTTTTTT,CASSLTGNTGELFF
TRBJ2-1,TRBV6-4,-,-,TGTGCCAGCAGTGAGTCTTGGAGCTCCTACAATGAGCAGTTCTTC,CASSESWSSYNEQFF
TRBJ1-1,TRBV28,-,-,TGTGCCAGCACCTACAGGGAGATGAACACTGAAGCTTTCTTT,CASTYREMNTEAFF
TRBJ1-3,TRBV6-5,once,TRBD1,TGTGCCAGCAGTACGGGACAGTTCTCTGGAAACACCATATATTTT,CASSTGQFSGNTIYF
TRBJ2-7,TRBV4-3,-,TRBD2,TGCGCCAGCAGCCAAGATGAGCGTAGCGGGGTTACCTACGAGCAGTACTTC,CASSQDERSGVTYEQYF
TRBJ1-1,TRBV5-4,-,-,TGTGCCAGCAGCCCCTACTGGAACACTGAAGCTTTCTTT,CASSPYWNTEAFF
TRBJ1-2,TRBV4-1,-,-,TGCGCCAGCAGCCAAGATTTATGGCTTTTCGATGGCTACACCTTC,CASSQDLWLFDGYTF
TRBJ1-2,TRBV29-1,-,-,TGCAGCGTTGACCTTCGGGAAAATGGCTACACCTTC,CSVDLRENGYTF
TRBJ1-1,TRBV4-3,-,TRBD1,TGCGCCAGCAGCCAAGACGAGGGACAGGGCTTTGAAGCTTTCTTT,CASSQDEGQGFEAFF
TRBJ1-1,TRBV9,few,-,TGTGCCAGCAGCGTAGATGTCGGAGGGAGGGCACTCACTGAAGCTTTCTTT,CASSVDVGGRALTEAFF
TRBJ1-3,TRBV28,-,TRBD1,TGTGCCAGCAGTTTAGCAGGGGGCACCGTCTCTGGAAACACCATATATTTT,CASSLAGGTVSGNTIYF
TRBJ1-1,TRBV7-9,-,TRBD1,TGTGCCAGCAGCCCGCGGACAGGATCCGTCCCTGAAGCTTTCTTT,CASSPRTGSVPEAFF
TRBJ2-1,TRBV9,-,TRBD2,TGTGCCAGCAGCGTAGGACCCCTCACGGGAGGTAAAGATGAGCAGTTCTTC,CASSVGPLTGGKDEQFF
TRBJ1-4,TRBV7-2,-,TRBD1,TGTGCCAGCAGCCCCTCCGGGACAGCTCTCTATGAAAAACTGTTTTTT,CASSPSGTALYEKLFF
TRBJ2-1,TRBV6-2/TRBV6-3,-,TRBD2,TGTGCCAGCAGTACCCGGGGTAGCGGGTTCTACAATGAGCAGTTCTTC,CASSTRGSGFYNEQFF